Listed here are 5 T cell receptor beta chains from one sample, sequenced in a study of post-analysis software for immune sequencing data (dated by TCRdb to the mid-2010s). Library preparation used PCR. The sample was run on an Illumina HiSeq 2500. To reduce PCR and sequencing biases, unique molecular identifiers were incorporated into the TCR beta cDNA libraries. Using fastp at Q25 and MiXCR, TCRdb reprocessed the public reads and kept productive beta chains. Identical CDR3 proteins give one entry, which carries the most common genes and DNA. The table for this sample lists about 770,000 distinct CDR3 sequences; 35% to 55% of them were counted only once. Roughly 5% of the sample is in the top ten clones. These receptors have no identified antigens. What the study reported, not specific to this receptor: Significantly higher frequencies in patients than in controls were found for roughly 5 TRBV segments, including TRBV5-6, TRBV5-1 and TRBV20-1.

The sample taken for sequencing was blood. These receptors all stem from a girl aged 5 to 17 with multiple sclerosis.

The CDR3 region is CASSYGGRPDTQYF. The DNA for the CDR3 is TGTGCCAGCAGTTATGGGGGGAGGCCAGATACGCAGTATTTT. The genes are TRBV6-5 and TRBJ2-3; a weak D match, TRBD2 (6 bases). Germline-derived CDR1 and CDR2 are MNHEY and SVGAGI. V lost 3 bases and J 4 bases, leaving 11 bases between the germline ends. This CDR3 spans 14 amino acids.

The chain joins TRBV29-1 to TRBJ1-2; 7 positions agree with TRBD1. With V trimmed by 6 bases and J by 5 bases, 12 bases remained unmatched. The germline CDR1 and CDR2 sequences are SQVTM and ANQGSEA. This CDR3 comprises 14 residues. The CDR3 here is CSVGEGGAPYGYTF. The CDR3 DNA sequence: TGCAGCGTCGGAGAAGGGGGCGCCCCGTATGGCTACACCTTC. Drawing the rest from reference TRBV29-1 and TRBJ1-2, the complete variable domain is SAVISQKPSRDICQRGTSLTIQCQVDSQVTMMFWYRQQPGQSLTLIATANQGSEATYESGFVIDKFPISRPNLTFSTLTVSNMSPEDSSIYLCSVGEGGAPYGYTFGSGTRLTVV.

On this clonotype itself: A read error may account for a junction end that differs from germline. The V gene is TRBV7-8, the J gene TRBJ1-1; D uncertain. Germline V gives CDR1 SGHVS, CDR2 FQNEAQ. The CDR3 spans 16 residues. The chain's CDR3 is CASSSGRFLMNTEALF. CDR3 in DNA: TGTGCCAGCAGCTCCGGACGGTTTTTGATGAACACTGAAGCTCTCTTT. Looking up the rest from reference TRBV7-8 and TRBJ1-1 gives the full variable domain: GAGVSQSPRYKVAKRGQDVALRCDPISGHVSLFWYQQALGQGPEFLTYFQNEAQLDKSGLPSDRFFAERPEGSVSTLKIQRTQQEDSAVYLCASSSGRFLMNTEALFGQGTRLTVV.

This sequence joins TRBV3-1 and TRBJ1-6; 10 bases map to TRBD1. V was clipped by 6 bases and J by 9 bases; unmatched bases: 5. The CDR3 spans 14 residues. Germline CDR1 and CDR2: LGHDT and YNNKEL (reference sequence). The CDR3 region has the DNA TGTGCCAGCAGGCCCGGGACAGGGGTTTCACCCCTCCACTTT. This translates into CASRPGTGVSPLHF.

The J gene is TRBJ2-6, the V gene TRBV18; no clear D. The CDR3 is 15 amino acids. Per the germline V gene, CDR1 is KGHSH and CDR2 is LQKENI. Between the trimmed V and J ends, which lost 1 base and 4 bases, there was a span of 8 bases. As DNA, the CDR3 is TGTGCCAGCTCACCACTCGTTGGAGGGGCCAACGTCCTGACTTTC. Translated, it gives CASSPLVGGANVLTF.